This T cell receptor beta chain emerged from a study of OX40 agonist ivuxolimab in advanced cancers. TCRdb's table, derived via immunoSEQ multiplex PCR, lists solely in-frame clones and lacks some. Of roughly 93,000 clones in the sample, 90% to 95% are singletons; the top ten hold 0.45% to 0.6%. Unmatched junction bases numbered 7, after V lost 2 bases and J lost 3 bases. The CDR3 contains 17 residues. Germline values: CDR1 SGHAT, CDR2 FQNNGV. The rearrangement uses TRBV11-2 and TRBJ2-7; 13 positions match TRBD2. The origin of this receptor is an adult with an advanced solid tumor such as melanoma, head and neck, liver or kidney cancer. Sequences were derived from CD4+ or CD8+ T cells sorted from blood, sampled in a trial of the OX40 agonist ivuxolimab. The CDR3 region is CASSLTSGGAPYYEQYF. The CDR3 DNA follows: TGTGCCAGCAGCTTAACTAGCGGGGGGGCCCCCTACTACGAGCAGTACTTC.